This TCR beta chain was profiled in a study of cytomegalovirus exposure and HLA in healthy donors. CDR1 SEHNR and CDR2 FQNEAQ come from the germline V gene (reference sequence). The CDR3 runs to 16 residues. Deletions cut 1 base from V and 1 base from J, with 13 bases between. Details on this clone: Its antigen is unidentified.

Both 60 Vbeta primers and 13 Jbeta primers went into the PCR. The method was immunoSEQ multiplex PCR; TCRdb's version includes in-frame clones alone and lacks a portion of them. The sample holds 63,000 or so clones, about 68% seen once. Healthy individuals who donated bone marrow served as the donors. Study-level findings and limits: The study designated 150 to 200 TCR beta chains cytomegalovirus-associated.

The rearrangement uses TRBV7-9 and TRBJ1-1; D perhaps matches TRBD1 (5 bases). The sample was PBMCs. This TCR was recovered from a young woman in good health and CMV-seropositive. Here the CDR3 reads CASSLEIGASNTEAFF. In DNA, the CDR3 is TGTGCCAGCAGCTTAGAGATAGGGGCCTCGAACACTGAAGCTTTCTTT. Full variable domain (remainder filled in from reference TRBV7-9 and TRBJ1-1): DTGVSQNPRHKITKRGQNVTFRCDPISEHNRLYWYRQTLGQGPEFLTYFQNEAQLEKSRLLSDRFSAERPKGSFSTLEIQRTEQGDSAMYLCASSLEIGASNTEAFFGQGTRLTVV.